These 19 T cell receptor beta chains originate from one sample sequenced in a study of blood T cells in healthy people across ages. A second about 7 to 12 cycle PCR used barcoded and J-beta primers. TCRdb fed the 5' RACE reads into MiXCR, producing one record per CDR3 protein. The sample includes roughly 930,000 distinct CDR3 sequences, around 46% seen only once; the top ten take roughly 13%. Sequencing input: blood. All receptors come from a man younger than 45 in good health.

The genes are TRBV29-1 and TRBJ2-1; D is perhaps TRBD2 (5 bases). The V gene lost 5 bases and the J gene lost 9 bases, with 11 bases spanning the gap. The CDR3 loop spans 11 amino acids. CDR1 SQVTM and CDR2 ANQGSEA come from the germline V gene. The CDR3 loop reads CSVPASGEQFF. CDR3 bases: TGCAGCGTTCCCGCCAGCGGTGAGCAGTTCTTC.

Comments on this clonotype: One end of the junction does not line up with germline, which may come from a read error. The chain couples TRBV6-2 or TRBV6-3 to TRBJ2-1, with a tentative D call TRBD1 (6 bases). The length of the CDR3 is 14 residues. The germline V gene has CDR1 MNHEY and CDR2 SVGEGT. The CDR3 sequence: CASSRGTSNNEQFF. The CDR3, as DNA: TGTGCCAGCAGCAGGGGAACCTCCAACAATGAGCAGTTCTTC.

V and J are TRBV25-1 and TRBJ2-7, with D possibly TRBD2 on 7 matching bases. There are 15 residues in the CDR3. Germline V lookup: CDR1 MGHDK, CDR2 SYGVNS. V lost 3 bases and J lost 2, with 14 bases in between. The CDR3: CASSDTDSGTYEQYF. The CDR3, as DNA: TGTGCCAGCAGTGACACGGACAGCGGGACCTACGAGCAGTACTTC.

The rearrangement joins TRBV12-3 or TRBV12-4 to TRBJ2-5, with 8 bases that match TRBD1. This CDR3 comprises 15 residues. The V and J ends lost 6 bases and 5 bases, in that order; junction bases with no gene match: 11. The CDR3 reads CASSREDRAGETQYF. The CDR3 nucleotides read TGTGCCAGCAGCCGAGAGGACAGGGCGGGTGAGACCCAGTACTTC.

The gene calls are TRBV4-1 and TRBJ1-6; D not certain. Trimming took 1 base from V and 9 from J, leaving 13 bases between them. Germline assignment: CDR1 MGHRA and CDR2 YSYEKL. The CDR3 has 15 amino acids. The CDR3 protein is CASSQAPGRGSPLHF. The CDR3 nucleotides are TGCGCCAGCAGCCAAGCTCCAGGCCGTGGTTCACCCCTCCACTTT.

The V and J genes are TRBV7-9 and TRBJ2-6, with a possible D match to TRBD1 (6 bases). The CDR3 has 15 amino acids. The germline V gene has CDR1 SEHNR and CDR2 FQNEAQ (reference sequence). V gave up 5 bases and J gave up 4 bases, with 12 bases separating them. The chain's CDR3 is CASSDTGLGANVLTF. CDR3 bases: TGTGCCAGCAGCGATACAGGGCTCGGGGCCAACGTCCTGACTTTC.

In this sample, this clonotype turned up a few times. The rearrangement uses TRBV29-1 and TRBJ1-2; D is unclear. This CDR3 has 14 amino acids. With 6 bases removed from V and 5 bases from J, the gap between germline ends came to 19 bases. Germline V gene data show CDR1 as SQVTM and CDR2 as ANQGSEA. The CDR3 DNA is TGCAGCGTGCTAACAGTTAGAAAGGAGTATGGCTACACCTTC. It translates to CSVLTVRKEYGYTF.

The chain uses TRBV9 and TRBJ2-1; no firm D call. Trimming shortened V by 2 bases and J by 7 bases, and 10 bases separated the two germline ends. Germline CDR1 is SGDLS and CDR2 is YYNGEE. The CDR3 consists of 13 residues. CDR3 nucleotides: TGTGCCAGCAGCGTCTCGGTTGGGAATGAGCAGTTCTTC. Translating gives CASSVSVGNEQFF. The full variable domain, with the rest looked up from reference TRBV9 and TRBJ2-1, is DSGVTQTPKHLITATGQRVTLRCSPRSGDLSVYWYQQSLDQGLQFLIQYYNGEERAKGNILERFSAQQFPDLHSELNLSSLELGDSALYFCASSVSVGNEQFFGPGTRLTVL.

The gene calls are TRBV9 and TRBJ1-2, with TRBD1 matching over 7 bases. The V gene's germline CDR1 is SGDLS and CDR2 YYNGEE. After removal of 0 bases from V and 4 bases from J, the junction contained 9 bases not matched to a gene. The CDR3 spans 16 residues. CDR3 DNA: TGTGCCAGCAGCGTAGCGACAGGGATGACAAGCTATGGCTACACCTTC. Encoded protein: CASSVATGMTSYGYTF.

The chain recombines TRBV12-5 with TRBJ2-1; 8 nucleotides line up with TRBD1. Germline CDR1 reads LGHNT; CDR2 reads FRNRAP. The CDR3 contains 16 residues. V shed 1 base, J shed 8 bases, and the junction held 10 bases outside the gene matches. CDR3 amino acids: CASGLAWTGSTDEQFF. DNA of the CDR3: TGTGCTAGTGGTTTGGCGTGGACAGGGTCAACCGATGAGCAGTTCTTC.

The chain uses TRBV7-2 and TRBJ2-3; a weak D match, TRBD1 (5 bases). Trimming shortened V by 1 base and J by 2 bases, and 13 bases separated the two germline ends. CDR1 is SGHTA, CDR2 FQGNSA, per germline. The CDR3 covers 16 residues. CDR3 bases: TGTGCCAGCAGCTTAGTGGGGCCATTTCCCACAGATACGCAGTATTTT. It encodes CASSLVGPFPTDTQYF.

In this sample, this clonotype turned up once. V gene TRBV4-1 combines with J gene TRBJ2-6; no clear D gene. Trimming took 4 bases from V and 1 from J, leaving 20 bases between them. CDR1 and CDR2 (germline): MGHRA, YSYEKL. The CDR3 spans 19 residues. CDR3 residues: CASSPKIGEAGSGANVLTF. The CDR3 bases are TGCGCCAGCAGCCCCAAGATAGGAGAGGCTGGGTCTGGGGCCAACGTCCTGACTTTC.

This clonotype showed up just once. Here the CDR3 DNA reads TGTGCCAGCGGCCAGGGGATTAACTATGGCTACACCTTC. Encoded protein: CASGQGINYGYTF. The chain carries TRBV12-3 or TRBV12-4 and TRBJ1-2, with D perhaps matching TRBD1 (6 bases). The CDR3 runs 13 residues. Trimming left V 8 bases short and J 1 base short, with 11 bases between.

This sequence joins TRBV27 and TRBJ1-2, with 7 bases matching TRBD1. This CDR3 region has 14 residues. The V gene's germline CDR1 is MNHEY and CDR2 SMNVEV (reference sequence). The V and J ends lost 7 bases and 4 bases, in that order; junction bases with no gene match: 9. CDR3 DNA sequence: TGTGCCAGCAACTTCCGGGACAGAAGCTATGGCTACACCTTC. It codes for CASNFRDRSYGYTF.

This chain links TRBV5-1 with TRBJ2-5, with D possibly matching TRBD1 (5 bases). V lost 4 bases, J lost 4 bases, and 11 bases lay in between. Germline assignment: CDR1 SGHRS and CDR2 YFSETQ. This CDR3 has 13 amino acids. The CDR3 DNA reads TGCGCCAGCAGCGCAGGGTGGGTAGAGACCCAGTACTTC. Residues: CASSAGWVETQYF.

The gene calls are TRBV20-1 and TRBJ2-1; 7 bases agree with TRBD1. This CDR3 region has 16 residues. Germline CDR1 reads DFQATT; CDR2 reads SNEGSKA (reference sequence). The trim removed 0 bases at V and 1 base at J, leaving 6 bases unmatched. The CDR3 reads CSARDLRQGSYNEQFF. Here the CDR3 DNA reads TGCAGTGCTAGAGATCTGCGACAGGGTTCCTACAATGAGCAGTTCTTC.

This clonotype showed up many times. This chain uses TRBV7-2 with TRBJ2-1; the match to TRBD2 covers 16 bases. After removal of 2 bases from V and 7 bases from J, the junction contained 14 bases not matched to a gene. In germline, CDR1 is SGHTA, CDR2 FQGNSA. The CDR3 totals 20 residues. The CDR3 DNA reads TGTGCCAGCAGCTTACCCCCCGGGACTAGCGGGGGGGCCATTAGAAATGAGCAGTTCTTC. This gives the protein CASSLPPGTSGGAIRNEQFF.

The chain is built from TRBV2 and TRBJ2-5; TRBD2 aligns across 12 bases. CDR3 size: 16 residues. V shed 5 bases, J shed 2 bases, and the junction held 6 bases outside the gene matches. Germline values: CDR1 SNHLY, CDR2 FYNNEI. The CDR3 DNA sequence: TGTGCCAGCAGTTCGACCGGGACTAGCGGGCAAGAGACCCAGTACTTC. Translation: CASSSTGTSGQETQYF.

There are a few counts of this clonotype. The rearrangement links TRBV4-2 to TRBJ1-5; 8 nucleotides line up with TRBD1. Trimming took 0 bases from V and 2 from J; bases not matched to a gene: 12. This CDR3 region has 19 residues. Germline lookup yields CDR1 LGHNA and CDR2 YNFKEQ. The CDR3 DNA follows: TGTGCCAGCAGCCAAGAGCAAGCGGACAGGGCCTTCCGCAATCAGCCCCAGCATTTT. Its translation: CASSQEQADRAFRNQPQHF.